Below are 15 T cell receptor beta chains sequenced from a single sample in a study of blood T cell repertoires in COVID-19. Profiled with immunoSEQ multiplex PCR; TCRdb holds only in-frame clones, not every one. Among roughly 150,000 clones, 82% were seen once, and the ten largest hold less than 5%. The sample consisted of peripheral blood. These receptors came from a woman aged 80 or over with acute or convalescent COVID-19.

The chain is built from TRBV30 and TRBJ1-2; tentative D call: TRBD1 (5 bases). The CDR3 sequence is 14 residues long. The germline CDR1 and CDR2 sequences are GTSNPN and SVGIG (reference sequence). The germline V and J ends were trimmed by 8 bases and 5 bases, with 21 bases remaining between them. For the CDR3, the DNA is TGTGCCGGGAACCGTCGGGGGGTGGGGTATGGCTACACCTTC. Its translation is CAGNRRGVGYGYTF. Together with reference TRBV30 and TRBJ1-2, the CDR3 gives the full variable domain: SQTIHQWPATLVQPVGSPLSLECTVEGTSNPNLYWYRQAAGRGLQLLFYSVGIGQISSEVPQNLSASRPQDRQFILSSKKLLLSDSGFYLCAGNRRGVGYGYTFGSGTRLTVV.

This chain connects TRBV4-1 to TRBJ2-7; the match to TRBD1 covers 8 bases. The germline gives CDR1 MGHRA, CDR2 YSYEKL. V dropped 4 bases and J dropped 0; count of bases not matched to a gene: 8. The CDR3 length is 16 residues. The CDR3 region is CASSPGWTGSSYEQYF. The CDR3 bases are TGCGCCAGCAGCCCGGGGTGGACAGGGAGCTCCTACGAGCAGTACTTC.

This chain uses TRBV5-4 with TRBJ2-3; a possible D gene is TRBD2 (5 bases). Trimming shortened V by 2 bases and J by 1 base, and 8 bases separated the two germline ends. CDR1 is SGHNT and CDR2 is YYREEE in the germline V gene (reference sequence). The CDR3 has 14 residues. The CDR3 bases are TGTGCCAGCAGCTTTTGGCGGGGCACAGATACGCAGTATTTT. Its translation: CASSFWRGTDTQYF.

The chain recombines TRBV6-6 with TRBJ1-3; no clear D gene. This CDR3 comprises 18 residues. CDR1 and CDR2 from the germline V gene are MNHNY and SVGAGI (reference sequence). V lost 5 bases, J lost 5 bases, and 25 bases lay in between. This CDR3 is CASSPEVGFRFRRNTIYF. The CDR3 bases are TGTGCCAGCAGTCCCGAGGTGGGTTTTCGGTTTCGTAGAAACACCATATATTTT.

This clone occurred a few times. The V and J genes are TRBV4-1 and TRBJ2-2; maybe TRBD2 (5 bases). Germline CDR1 and CDR2: MGHRA and YSYEKL. Trimming took 2 bases from V and 6 from J, leaving 10 bases between them. The CDR3 spans 14 residues. This CDR3 reads CASSQLGSAGELFF. The DNA of the CDR3 is TGCGCCAGCAGCCAACTAGGTAGCGCCGGGGAGCTGTTTTTT.

This rearrangement joins TRBV5-4 to TRBJ1-1; no firm D call. This CDR3 spans 14 amino acids. Germline V lookup: CDR1 SGHNT, CDR2 YYREEE (reference sequence). The ends were cut back, 6 bases at V and 3 bases at J, with 15 bases in the middle. The CDR3 spells CASTQIRGDTEAFF. CDR3 coding DNA: TGTGCCAGCACCCAGATCCGGGGAGACACTGAAGCTTTCTTT. The entire variable domain, with the rest obtained from reference TRBV5-4 and TRBJ1-1, is as follows: ETGVTQSPTHLIKTRGQQVTLRCSSQSGHNTVSWYQQALGQGPQFIFQYYREEENGRGNFPPRFSGLQFPNYSSELNVNALELDDSALYLCASTQIRGDTEAFFGQGTRLTVV.

This rearrangement joins TRBV7-9 to TRBJ2-2, with 8 bases matching TRBD2. The germline CDR1 and CDR2 sequences are SEHNR and FQNEAQ (reference sequence). J was trimmed by 0 bases and V by 4 bases; bases with no gene match: 4. CDR3 size: 16 residues. The CDR3 loop is CASSSTSETNTGELFF. For the CDR3, the DNA is TGTGCCAGCAGCTCGACTAGCGAGACGAACACCGGGGAGCTGTTTTTT.

The chain carries TRBV12-3 or TRBV12-4 and TRBJ1-5, with D possibly being TRBD1 (5 bases). V gave up 6 bases and J gave up 10 bases, with 10 bases separating them. This CDR3 has 11 amino acids. The CDR3 bases are TGTGCCAGCAGCCGCGGGGGACCCCAGCATTTT. It yields the protein CASSRGGPQHF.

This clone was seen a handful of times. This chain joins TRBV19 and TRBJ2-1; 15 nucleotides align to TRBD2. V trimming: 9 bases; J trimming: 7 bases; junction bases outside the gene matches: 28. CDR3 length equals 22 residues. CDR1 and CDR2 from the germline V gene are LNHDA and SQIVND (reference sequence). CDR3: CASRPFGKLGTSGRILRNEQFF. CDR3 bases: TGTGCCAGCAGACCTTTTGGGAAACTGGGGACTAGCGGGAGGATATTGAGGAATGAGCAGTTCTTC. Variable domain in full (rest from reference TRBV19 and TRBJ2-1): DGGITQSPKYLFRKEGQNVTLSCEQNLNHDAMYWYRQDPGQGLRLIYYSQIVNDFQKGDIAEGYSVSREKKESFPLTVTSAQKNPTAFYLCASRPFGKLGTSGRILRNEQFFGPGTRLTVL.

This clone was counted between two and nine times. The CDR3 here is CASSAGLTPYEQYF. The CDR3 coding sequence is TGTGCCAGCAGCGCCGGTCTGACTCCTTACGAGCAGTACTTC. V usage is TRBV5-4 and J usage is TRBJ2-7, with no clear D. Deletions cut 4 bases from V and 4 bases from J, with 15 bases between. The CDR3 length is 14 residues. Germline CDR1 and CDR2: SGHNT and YYREEE (reference sequence).

V and J are TRBV9 and TRBJ2-1, with 8 bases aligning to TRBD2. The J segment lost 10 bases and the V segment lost 2 bases, leaving 11 bases of the junction unmatched. The CDR3 extends over 15 amino acids. Germline loops: CDR1 SGDLS, CDR2 YYNGEE. Here the CDR3 reads CASSVDGGALGEQFF. The CDR3 DNA reads TGTGCCAGCAGCGTGGACGGGGGGGCCCTCGGAGAGCAGTTCTTC.

The genes are TRBV28 and TRBJ2-1; the D is unclear. V was pared by 5 bases and J by 4 bases, with 6 bases between. The germline V gene encodes CDR1 MDHEN and CDR2 SYDVKM. The CDR3 is 12 amino acids. As DNA, the CDR3 is TGTGCCAGCAGTGCCCTATACAATGAGCAGTTCTTC. It codes for CASSALYNEQFF. Drawing the rest from reference TRBV28 and TRBJ2-1, the complete variable domain is DVKVTQSSRYLVKRTGEKVFLECVQDMDHENMFWYRQDPGLGLRLIYFSYDVKMKEKGDIPEGYSVSREKKERFSLILESASTNQTSMYLCASSALYNEQFFGPGTRLTVL.

About this clone itself: As the CDR3 is not closed by the conserved phenylalanine or tryptophan, this likely results from a read error. The DNA is omitted, as the CDR3 cannot be located on it reliably, and the CDR3 follows TCRdb's listing. The V and J genes are TRBV27 and TRBJ2-3; the tabulated D call, TRBD2, remains unverified against the DNA. The CDR3 has 8 residues if both end residues are counted. CDR1 MNHEY and CDR2 SMNVEV come from the germline V gene (reference sequence). Here the CDR3 reads CASSFGGH.

For the CDR3, the DNA is TGTGCCAGCAACTCCCAGGGGAACTATCAGCCCCAGCATTTT. Translating gives CASNSQGNYQPQHF. The chain recombines TRBV2 with TRBJ1-5, with D possibly TRBD1 on 6 matching bases. Germline values: CDR1 SNHLY, CDR2 FYNNEI. The CDR3 runs 14 residues. Trimming stripped 7 bases from V and 5 bases from J, with 15 bases between.

In this sample, this clone turned up a few times. V and J are TRBV28 and TRBJ2-1, with D perhaps TRBD1 (5 bases). In germline, CDR1 is MDHEN, CDR2 SYDVKM. CDR3 length: 17 amino acids. Trimming cost V 3 bases and J 6 bases, with 21 bases left between them. This CDR3 reads CASSFHPPTHRSNEQFF. The CDR3, as DNA: TGTGCCAGCAGTTTCCATCCCCCCACTCACAGGAGCAATGAGCAGTTCTTC.